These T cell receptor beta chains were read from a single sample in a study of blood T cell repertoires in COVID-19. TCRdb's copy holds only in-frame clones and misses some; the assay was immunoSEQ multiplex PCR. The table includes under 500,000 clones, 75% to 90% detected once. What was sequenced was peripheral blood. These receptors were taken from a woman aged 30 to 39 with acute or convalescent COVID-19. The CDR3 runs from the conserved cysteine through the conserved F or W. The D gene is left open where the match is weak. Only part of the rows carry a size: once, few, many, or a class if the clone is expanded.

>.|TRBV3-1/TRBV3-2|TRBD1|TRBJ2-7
CASSHRDRVHEQYF
TGTGCCAGCAGCCACCGGGACAGGGTCCACGAGCAGTACTTC
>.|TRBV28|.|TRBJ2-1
CASMADRYNEQFF
TGTGCCAGCATGGCGGACAGATACAATGAGCAGTTCTTC
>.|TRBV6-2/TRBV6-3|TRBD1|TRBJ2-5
CASSYSIGTAWETQYF
TGTGCCAGCAGTTACTCAATAGGGACAGCCTGGGAGACCCAGTACTTC
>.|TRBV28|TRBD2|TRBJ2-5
CASSLYWRGSGETQYF
TGTGCCAGCAGTTTATATTGGCGGGGGTCGGGAGAGACCCAGTACTTC
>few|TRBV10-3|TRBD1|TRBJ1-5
CAIRQGGSNQPQHF
TGTGCCATACGACAGGGGGGAAGCAATCAGCCCCAGCATTTT
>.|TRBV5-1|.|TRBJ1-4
CASSLGTAATNEKLFF
TGCGCCAGCAGCTTGGGGACAGCCGCAACTAATGAAAAACTGTTTTTT
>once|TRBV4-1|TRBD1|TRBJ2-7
CASSQSTGNYEQYF
TGCGCCAGCAGCCAATCGACAGGGAACTACGAGCAGTACTTC
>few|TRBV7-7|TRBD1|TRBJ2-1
CASSPQGTGGGQFF
TGTGCCAGCAGCCCTCAAGGGACAGGGGGCGGGCAGTTCTTC
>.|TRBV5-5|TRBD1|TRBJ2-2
CASSLGQGINTGELFF
TGTGCCAGCAGCTTGGGACAGGGCATTAACACCGGGGAGCTGTTTTTT
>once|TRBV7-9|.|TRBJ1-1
CASSNGGNTEAFF
TGTGCCAGCAGCAACGGGGGTAACACTGAAGCTTTCTTT
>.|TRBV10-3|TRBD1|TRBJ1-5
CAISEDRDNQPQHF
TGTGCCATCAGTGAGGACAGGGACAATCAGCCCCAGCATTTT
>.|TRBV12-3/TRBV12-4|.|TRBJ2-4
CASSESFKNIQYF
TGTGCCAGCAGTGAGAGTTTTAAAAACATTCAGTACTTC
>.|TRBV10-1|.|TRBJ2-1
CASILNRATEQFF
TGCGCCAGCATCCTCAACAGGGCCACTGAGCAGTTCTTC
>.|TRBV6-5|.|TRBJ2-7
CASSYGQTYEQYF
TGTGCCAGCAGTTACGGGCAGACCTACGAGCAGTACTTC
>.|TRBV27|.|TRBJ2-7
CASSSGGGGPYGEQYF
TGTGCCAGCAGTTCCGGCGGAGGGGGCCCATATGGCGAGCAGTACTTC
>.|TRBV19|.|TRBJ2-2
CASSIGLIAEANTGELFF
TGTGCCAGTAGTATAGGTCTAATAGCGGAGGCGAACACCGGGGAGCTGTTTTTT
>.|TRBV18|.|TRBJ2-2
CASSQWGPGELFF
TGTGCCAGCTCACAATGGGGCCCCGGGGAGCTGTTTTTT
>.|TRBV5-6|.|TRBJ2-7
CASSLAPTAEQYF
TGTGCCAGCAGCTTGGCCCCCACAGCCGAGCAGTACTTC
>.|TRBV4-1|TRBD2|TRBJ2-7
CASSQGLAGGKAYEQYF
TGCGCCAGCAGCCAAGGACTAGCGGGGGGGAAAGCCTACGAGCAGTACTTC
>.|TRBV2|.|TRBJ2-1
CASSPSELTGGNEQFF
TGTGCCAGCAGTCCCTCTGAACTGACAGGCGGCAATGAGCAGTTCTTC
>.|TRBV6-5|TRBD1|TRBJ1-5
CASSSFSDRGDQPQHF
TGTGCCAGCAGTTCCTTCTCGGACAGGGGTGATCAGCCCCAGCATTTT
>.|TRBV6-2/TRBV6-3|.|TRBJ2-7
CASSYGATDYEQYF
TGTGCCAGCAGTTATGGGGCAACGGACTACGAGCAGTACTTC
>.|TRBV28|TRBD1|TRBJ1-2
CASSLTGTGNGYTF
TGTGCCAGCAGTTTGACCGGGACAGGGAATGGCTACACCTTC
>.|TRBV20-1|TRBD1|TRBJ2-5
CSASLGTATAQYF
TGCAGTGCTAGTCTCGGGACAGCCACGGCCCAGTACTTC